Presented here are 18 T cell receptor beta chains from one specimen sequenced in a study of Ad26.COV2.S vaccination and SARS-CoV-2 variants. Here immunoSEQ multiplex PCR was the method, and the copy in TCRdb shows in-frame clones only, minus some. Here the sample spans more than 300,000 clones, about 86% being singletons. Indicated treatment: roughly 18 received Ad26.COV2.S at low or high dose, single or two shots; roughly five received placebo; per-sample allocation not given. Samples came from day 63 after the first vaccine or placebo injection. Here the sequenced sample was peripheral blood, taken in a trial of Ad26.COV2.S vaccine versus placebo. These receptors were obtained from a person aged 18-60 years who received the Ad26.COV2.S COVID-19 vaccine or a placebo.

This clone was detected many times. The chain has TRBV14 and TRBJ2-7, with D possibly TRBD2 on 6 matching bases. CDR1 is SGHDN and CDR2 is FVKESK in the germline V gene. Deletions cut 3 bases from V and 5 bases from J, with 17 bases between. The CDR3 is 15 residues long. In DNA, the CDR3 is TGTGCCAGCAGCCAGCTGGGGCCTGGGAGGCACGAGCAGTACTTC. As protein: CASSQLGPGRHEQYF.

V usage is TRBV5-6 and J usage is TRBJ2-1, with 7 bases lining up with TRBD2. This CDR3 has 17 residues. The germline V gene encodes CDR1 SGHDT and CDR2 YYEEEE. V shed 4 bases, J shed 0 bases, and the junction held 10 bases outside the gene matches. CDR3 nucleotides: TGTGCCAGCAGCATATTGACTAGCATAAGCTCCTACAATGAGCAGTTCTTC. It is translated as CASSILTSISSYNEQFF.

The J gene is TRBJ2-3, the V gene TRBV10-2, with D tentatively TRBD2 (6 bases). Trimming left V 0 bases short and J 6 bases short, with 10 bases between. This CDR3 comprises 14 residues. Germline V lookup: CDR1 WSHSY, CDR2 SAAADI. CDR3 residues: CASSESSRGDTQYF. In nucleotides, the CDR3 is TGCGCCAGCAGTGAGTCGAGTCGGGGGGATACGCAGTATTTT.

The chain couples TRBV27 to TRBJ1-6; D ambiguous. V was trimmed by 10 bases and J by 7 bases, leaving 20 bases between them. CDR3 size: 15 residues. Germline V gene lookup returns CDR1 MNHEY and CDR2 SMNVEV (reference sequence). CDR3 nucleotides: TGTGCCACCCGAGGAGGGCAGGAGCGGAATTCACCCCTCCACTTT. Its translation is CATRGGQERNSPLHF.

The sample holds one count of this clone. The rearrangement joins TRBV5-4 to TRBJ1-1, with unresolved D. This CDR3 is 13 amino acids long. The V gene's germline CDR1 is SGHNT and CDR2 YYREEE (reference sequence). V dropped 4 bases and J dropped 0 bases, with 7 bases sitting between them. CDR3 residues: CASSPNVNTEAFF. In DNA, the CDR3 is TGTGCCAGCAGCCCCAACGTGAACACTGAAGCTTTCTTT. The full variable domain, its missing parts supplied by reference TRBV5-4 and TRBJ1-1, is ETGVTQSPTHLIKTRGQQVTLRCSSQSGHNTVSWYQQALGQGPQFIFQYYREEENGRGNFPPRFSGLQFPNYSSELNVNALELDDSALYLCASSPNVNTEAFFGQGTRLTVV.

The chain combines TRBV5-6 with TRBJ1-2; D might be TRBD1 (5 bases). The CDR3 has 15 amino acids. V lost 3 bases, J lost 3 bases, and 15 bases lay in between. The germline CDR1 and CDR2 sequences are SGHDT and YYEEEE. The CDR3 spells CASSSRQGGDYGYTF. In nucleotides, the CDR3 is TGTGCCAGCAGCTCGCGGCAGGGAGGGGACTATGGCTACACCTTC.

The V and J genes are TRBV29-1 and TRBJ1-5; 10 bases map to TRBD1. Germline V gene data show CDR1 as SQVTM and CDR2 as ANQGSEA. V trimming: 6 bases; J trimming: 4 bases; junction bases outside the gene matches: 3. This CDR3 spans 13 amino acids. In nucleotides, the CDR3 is TGCAGCGTGATGGGACAGGGGAATCAGCCCCAGCATTTT. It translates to CSVMGQGNQPQHF.

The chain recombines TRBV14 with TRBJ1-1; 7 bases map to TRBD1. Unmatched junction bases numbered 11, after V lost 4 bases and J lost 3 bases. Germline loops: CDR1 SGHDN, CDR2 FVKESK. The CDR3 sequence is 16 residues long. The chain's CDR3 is CASSLFQGEVDTEAFF. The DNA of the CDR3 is TGTGCCAGCAGCCTTTTCCAGGGGGAAGTGGACACTGAAGCTTTCTTT.

The CDR3 spells CATRTSGGDTQYF. CDR3 DNA sequence: TGTGCCACCCGGACTAGCGGGGGGGATACGCAGTATTTT. The rearrangement joins TRBV27 to TRBJ2-3; the match to TRBD2 covers 14 bases. The CDR3 length is 13 residues. With V trimmed by 10 bases and J by 6 bases, 3 bases remained unmatched. Germline V gene data show CDR1 as MNHEY and CDR2 as SMNVEV (reference sequence).

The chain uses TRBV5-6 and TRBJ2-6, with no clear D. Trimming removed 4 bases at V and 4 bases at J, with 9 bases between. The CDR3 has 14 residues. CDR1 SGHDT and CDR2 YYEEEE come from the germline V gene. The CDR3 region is CASSRYRGANVLTF. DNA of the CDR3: TGTGCCAGCAGCCGATACAGAGGGGCCAACGTCCTGACTTTC.

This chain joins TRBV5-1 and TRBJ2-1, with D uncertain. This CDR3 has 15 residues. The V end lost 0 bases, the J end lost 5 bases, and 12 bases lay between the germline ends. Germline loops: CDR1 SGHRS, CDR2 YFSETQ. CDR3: CASSLETYINNEQFF. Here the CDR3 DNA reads TGCGCCAGCAGCTTGGAGACTTACATAAACAATGAGCAGTTCTTC. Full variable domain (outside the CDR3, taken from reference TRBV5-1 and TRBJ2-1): KAGVTQTPRYLIKTRGQQVTLSCSPISGHRSVSWYQQTPGQGLQFLFEYFSETQRNKGNFPGRFSGRQFSNSRSEMNVSTLELGDSALYLCASSLETYINNEQFFGPGTRLTVL.

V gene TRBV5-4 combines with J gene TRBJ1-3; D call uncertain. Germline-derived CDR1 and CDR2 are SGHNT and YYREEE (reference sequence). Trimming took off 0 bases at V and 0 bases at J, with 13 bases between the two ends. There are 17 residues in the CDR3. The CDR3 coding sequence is TGTGCCAGCAGCTTGGGTGGTTCCTCGAGCTCTGGAAACACCATATATTTT. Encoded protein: CASSLGGSSSSGNTIYF.

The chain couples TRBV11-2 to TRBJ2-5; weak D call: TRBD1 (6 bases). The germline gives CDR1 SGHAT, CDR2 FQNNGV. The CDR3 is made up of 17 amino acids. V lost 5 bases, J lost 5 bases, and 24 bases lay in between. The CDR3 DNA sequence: TGTGCCAGCAGCCCCATTGGCCGGGTACAGGGTTATGAGACCCAGTACTTC. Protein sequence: CASSPIGRVQGYETQYF.

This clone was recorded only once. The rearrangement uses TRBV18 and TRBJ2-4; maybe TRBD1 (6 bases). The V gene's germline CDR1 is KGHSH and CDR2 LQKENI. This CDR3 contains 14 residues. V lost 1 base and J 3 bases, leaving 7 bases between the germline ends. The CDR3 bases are TGTGCCAGCTCACCACGAGGGGGCAAAAACATTCAGTACTTC. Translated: CASSPRGGKNIQYF. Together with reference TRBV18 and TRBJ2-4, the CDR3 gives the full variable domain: NAGVMQNPRHLVRRRGQEARLRCSPMKGHSHVYWYRQLPEEGLKFMVYLQKENIIDESGMPKERFSAEFPKEGPSILRIQQVVRGDSAAYFCASSPRGGKNIQYFGAGTRLSVL.

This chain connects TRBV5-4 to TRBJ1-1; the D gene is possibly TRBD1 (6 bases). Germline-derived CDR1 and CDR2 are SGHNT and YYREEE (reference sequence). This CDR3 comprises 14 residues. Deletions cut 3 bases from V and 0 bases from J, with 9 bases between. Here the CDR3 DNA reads TGTGCCAGCAGCTGGACAGCATTGAACACTGAAGCTTTCTTT. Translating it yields CASSWTALNTEAFF.

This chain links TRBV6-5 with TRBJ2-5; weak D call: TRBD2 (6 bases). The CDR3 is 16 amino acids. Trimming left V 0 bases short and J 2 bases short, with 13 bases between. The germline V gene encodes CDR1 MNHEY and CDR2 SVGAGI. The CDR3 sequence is CASSYSEGIGQETQYF. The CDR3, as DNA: TGTGCCAGCAGTTACTCGGAGGGCATAGGACAAGAGACCCAGTACTTC.

CDR3 nucleotides: TGTGCCAGCAGCCAAGTGGGGTGGAGGGGGTTCCACAATGAGCAGTTCTTC. The encoded protein is CASSQVGWRGFHNEQFF. The J gene is TRBJ2-1, the V gene TRBV14, with D tentatively TRBD1 or TRBD2 (6 bases each). Trimming cost V 1 base and J 5 bases, with 18 bases left between them. The CDR3 has 17 amino acids. Germline V gives CDR1 SGHDN, CDR2 FVKESK.

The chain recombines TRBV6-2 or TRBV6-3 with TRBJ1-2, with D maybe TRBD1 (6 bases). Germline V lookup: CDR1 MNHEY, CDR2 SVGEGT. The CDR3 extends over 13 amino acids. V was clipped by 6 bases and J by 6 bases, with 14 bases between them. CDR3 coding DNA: TGTGCCAGCAGCTCACAGGGCGGTCATGGCTACACCTTC. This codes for CASSSQGGHGYTF.